This is a list of T cell receptor beta chains from one sample in a study of T cell repertoires in cytomegalovirus infection. TCRdb re-called the reads through MiXCR, storing one row per CDR3 protein. The sample includes about 360,000 distinct CDR3 sequences, roughly a third of them seen just once. For these TCRs, the target antigens are not known. The material sequenced was cultured PBMCs, taken from culture after CMV antigen stimulation. The receptors here all came from a human donor in good health (CMV status not recorded). Some clones in this sample may be carry-over from other donors' samples. The CDR3 runs from the conserved cysteine through the conserved F or W. For some rows the clone size is stated as once, few or many, or as a class when expanded; others skip it.

V gene | clone size | CDR3 protein
TRBV20-1 | few | CSARVGMGGYSNQPQHF
TRBV11-2 | many | CASSLDLGSSTDTQYF
TRBV12-5 | - | CASAWGGAEETQYF
TRBV20-1 | - | CSASKASGFYNEQFF
TRBV27 | - | CASSLFSSDRLTSGANVLTF
TRBV20-1 | - | CSARVGGWEGTQYF
TRBV6-5 | - | CASSYSPRQGPNEKLFF
TRBV7-2 | few | CASSSTYNQETQYF
TRBV28 | few | CASSFPGSGEAFF
TRBV27 | few | CASSSSWRELSHNEQFF
TRBV7-8 | - | CASLGSGGRARGNEQFF
TRBV6-1 | - | CASRRTGTGSPLHF
TRBV19 | many | CASSRQNTEAFF
TRBV12-3/TRBV12-4 | few | CASRSRDRDNYGYTF
TRBV20-1 | few | CSASNAGDGADTQYF
TRBV5-4 | - | CASSPDPGLAADTQYF
TRBV10-3 | - | CAISESALAAHNEQFF
TRBV19 | once | CASSIGTTKYNERFF
TRBV4-1 | - | CASSQSPGTGGNEQFF
TRBV5-4 | - | CASSPRLGTGELFF
TRBV4-3 | few | CASSHHTGTGQYSNQPQHF
TRBV29-1 | - | CSVVPVVYDEQFF
TRBV7-2 | once | CASSRPDRVDTQYF
TRBV7-2 | few | CASSLAGQTLYEQYF
TRBV6-6 | many | CASSYTGGSYEQYF
TRBV2 | - | CASSPSLRRQPSSYNEQFF
TRBV11-2 | - | CASSWFGGPDNQPQHF
TRBV2 | - | CASSELGVEQYF
TRBV12-3/TRBV12-4 | - | CASSFVGFGYEQYF
TRBV12-3/TRBV12-4 | - | CASSLTHLLPVF
TRBV12-3/TRBV12-4 | few | CASSLDLSGDHEQFF